The subject of this entry is one T cell receptor (beta chain). There is no known antigen for this receptor. No much larger clone is present one base from it, and per-base qualities are unavailable. The immunoSEQ Assay, a bias-controlled multiplex PCR, was used to amplify TCRbeta CDR3 regions from genomic DNA. As for the authors' bioinformatics: Nucleated cell counts per sample were estimated from amplification of reference gene primers within the assay. To quantify the absolute abundance of each unique TCRbeta CDR3 rearrangement, sequence reads were collapsed and filtered. For each sample, productive Simpson clonality was calculated as the square root of Simpson's diversity index across productive rearrangements. TCRdb holds this immuneACCESS table with in-frame rearrangements only. Some clones are missing; in checked studies, unresolved V genes explain under half, and the rest has no known cause. That table gives V, J and clone size, and the DNA gave D and trimming. For this sample the table gives tens of thousands of clones, of which 85% to 90% were detected only once. In total, the top ten clones hold about 6.8% of the sample.

Collaborating institutions collected whole blood in K2EDTA tubes following their own protocols. For TCRbeta analysis, collaborators shipped samples in one of three forms: frozen whole blood, isolated PBMCs, or DNA extracted from either of those sample types. Reading the germline V gene (reference sequence) gives CDR1 GTSNPN and CDR2 SVGIG. Trimmed from V: 3 bases; trimmed from J: 7 bases; junction bases lacking a gene match: 6. The CDR3 covers 13 residues, taking in both the cysteine and the phenylalanine. The entry retains the CDR3 DNA only, 39 bases that are in frame from base 1. This sample is drawn from a study of blood T cell repertoires in COVID-19 (TCRdb year 2020). For the study in its entirety: Samples covering the acute and convalescent phases of COVID-19 were provided by collaborators in the United States, Italy and Spain. The material from the prospective study consisted of cDNA or gDNA derived from T cells, B-cell-depleted T cells, or PBMCs. Subjects who had been exposed to COVID-19, were actively infected with it, or had recovered from it provided the deeply sampled blood TCRbeta repertoires that made up the dataset. The repertoires were released in a freely available public database intended as a resource for research on the immune response to SARS-CoV-2. The samples were drawn from the first 160 participants of the ongoing ImmuneRACE study and from under 1,500 subjects provided by 6 global collaborators. The sample metadata nearly always contained a de-identified subject ID, COVID-19 status, age in years and sex. Where available, HLA class I and class II types were taken from metadata supplied by the sample provider and were not determined by assay-based typing. Points the paper makes about the study in general: The quantity of clinical and demographic metadata differed by source and by participant and was supplied without curation.

This TCR was sampled from a man in his 60s with acute or convalescent COVID-19. Sequenced material: peripheral blood. The chain was built from TRBV30 and TRBJ2-7; 10 of the junction bases match TRBD1. The CDR3 reads CAWRRQGAEEQYF. The sequenced DNA: TGTGCCTGGAGACGACAGGGGGCGGAGGAGCAGTACTTC.